Given below is one TCR beta chain in context. This sample is drawn from a study of blood T cell repertoires in COVID-19. Study-wide background: The United States, Italy and Spain provided the acute and convalescent COVID-19 samples. T cells, B-cell-depleted T cells, or PBMCs supplied cDNA or gDNA.

In the authors' workflow: Amplifying reference gene primers gave estimates of nucleated cell counts. Clones were sequenced by immunoSEQ multiplex PCR, and TCRdb holds only the in-frame ones, with some missing. The DNA gave D and trimming, while V, J and clone size come from that table. Among about 200,000 clones listed, roughly 75% were seen once. The CDR3 contains 14 residues. V gave up 3 bases and J gave up 3 bases, with 12 bases separating them. Germline V gene data show CDR1 as SEHNR and CDR2 as FQNEAQ (reference sequence). This chain joins TRBV7-9 and TRBJ2-7, with TRBD1 as a possible D gene (5 bases). Sequenced: peripheral blood. The receptor was isolated from a woman aged 70-85 years with acute or convalescent COVID-19. The CDR3, as DNA: TGTGCCAGCAGCTTCTTGGGCAGGGACTACGAGCAGTACTTC. Amino acids: CASSFLGRDYEQYF.